The sequence of this TCR beta chain was determined in a study of cytotoxic CD8 clonotypes in ibrutinib-treated CLL. The study's findings and limits: With treatment, public clonotypes, which were uncommon, either contracted or remained stable.

Concerning this clone: No antigen is known for it.

Produced via immunoSEQ multiplex PCR; TCRdb's table is partial and in-frame only. The sample lists about 200,000 clones; over 55% were seen once. Germline V gene sequence: CDR1 MDHEN, CDR2 SYDVKM. The CDR3 loop spans 13 amino acids. V lost 2 bases and J lost 0, with 3 bases in between. Sequencing was performed on PBMCs, taken after 24 months of ibrutinib treatment. This sequence joins TRBV28 and TRBJ2-3; D ambiguous. This clonotype was sampled from a human donor with chronic lymphocytic leukemia. Here the CDR3 reads CASSLGSTDTQYF. The CDR3 coding sequence is TGTGCCAGCAGTTTAGGTAGCACAGATACGCAGTATTTT.